This is a list of T cell receptor beta chains from one sample in a study of cytomegalovirus exposure and HLA in healthy donors. Libraries were prepared by immunoSEQ multiplex PCR; TCRdb keeps only in-frame clonotypes and omits some of them. In the table there are 200,000 to 250,000 clones, about 80% of which are singletons. Sequencing used PBMCs. The receptors come from a woman aged 40 to 49 in good health and CMV-seronegative. Each CDR3 is given with its conserved first and last residue. The order of the fields is J gene, D gene, clone size, V gene, CDR3 DNA, CDR3 protein. A D gene is named only where the DNA matches it firmly. Size is omitted from some rows. Given values are once, few, many or a class for expanded clones.

j_gene: TRBJ2-7
d_gene: -
abundance: once
v_gene: TRBV21-1
CDR3nt: TGTGCCAGCTTGACCGGGGAGTGCTACGAGCAGTACTTC
CDR3aa: CASLTGECYEQYF

j_gene: TRBJ2-5
d_gene: TRBD1
abundance: -
v_gene: TRBV5-1
CDR3nt: TGCGCCAGCAGCGTTAATACGGGACAGGGTAGCGAGACCCAGTACTTC
CDR3aa: CASSVNTGQGSETQYF

j_gene: TRBJ2-7
d_gene: TRBD2
abundance: once
v_gene: TRBV27
CDR3nt: TGTGCCAGCAGATTAACTCAACGGGGGGGATACTACGAGCAGTACTTC
CDR3aa: CASRLTQRGGYYEQYF

j_gene: TRBJ2-7
d_gene: -
abundance: few
v_gene: TRBV11-1
CDR3nt: TGTGCCAGCAGCTTTCTCGGCGAGCAGTACTTC
CDR3aa: CASSFLGEQYF

j_gene: TRBJ2-1
d_gene: -
abundance: -
v_gene: TRBV5-1
CDR3nt: TGCGCCAGCAGCTTTAATAGCGGAGCCTACAATGAGCAGTTCTTC
CDR3aa: CASSFNSGAYNEQFF

j_gene: TRBJ2-5
d_gene: -
abundance: -
v_gene: TRBV5-1
CDR3nt: TGCGCCAGCGGGGAGCTGGGAGGAGAAGAGACCCAGTACTTC
CDR3aa: CASGELGGEETQYF

j_gene: TRBJ2-1
d_gene: -
abundance: -
v_gene: TRBV7-3
CDR3nt: TGTGCCAGCAGCTCGACAGGCGACTTATTGGATGAGCAGTTCTTC
CDR3aa: CASSSTGDLLDEQFF

j_gene: TRBJ2-7
d_gene: TRBD1
abundance: -
v_gene: TRBV7-8
CDR3nt: TGTGCCAGCAGCTTAGGCGGGACAGGGGCCTACGAGCAGTACTTC
CDR3aa: CASSLGGTGAYEQYF

j_gene: TRBJ1-1
d_gene: -
abundance: -
v_gene: TRBV2
CDR3nt: TGTGCCAGCAGTCCCAGGGGTGGTGAAGCTTTCTTT
CDR3aa: CASSPRGGEAFF

j_gene: TRBJ2-7
d_gene: TRBD1
abundance: -
v_gene: TRBV10-3
CDR3nt: TGTGCCACCTCCGGGACAGGGGTCGAGCAGTACTTC
CDR3aa: CATSGTGVEQYF

j_gene: TRBJ1-1
d_gene: TRBD1
abundance: -
v_gene: TRBV5-1
CDR3nt: TGCGCCAGCAGCTTGGAAACAGGGGTGGGGACTGAAGCTTTCTTT
CDR3aa: CASSLETGVGTEAFF